One sample yielded the 7 T cell receptor beta chains listed below, sequenced in a study of shared clonotypes between healthy human individuals (TCRdb year 2020). Libraries came from the immunoSEQ multiplex PCR assay. TCRdb obtained this table from immuneACCESS and retained in-frame rearrangements with V and J assigned. These tables miss some clones; where compared with another copy, unresolved V genes account for less than half of the shortfall, and the remainder is unexplained. This sample has fewer than 700,000 clones in its table, and around 77% of those were observed once. The ten largest clonotypes hold around 12% of the sample. Sequencing used PBMCs. Every receptor here comes from a woman between 40 and 55 years old in good health. Some clones in this sample may be carry-over from other donors' samples.

The chain recombines TRBV7-2 with TRBJ1-6; TRBD1 aligns across 8 bases. V was clipped by 2 bases and J by 9 bases; unmatched bases: 6. The length of the CDR3 is 15 residues. Germline assignment: CDR1 SGHTA and CDR2 FQGNSA. The DNA for the CDR3 is TGTGCCAGCAGCTTACGCGGACAGGGTAGTTCACCCCTCCACTTT. Its protein product is CASSLRGQGSSPLHF.

This clone has more than one count but fewer than ten. The V and J genes are TRBV5-4 and TRBJ2-7, with D perhaps TRBD2 (5 bases). The CDR3 is 15 residues long. CDR1 SGHNT and CDR2 YYREEE come from the germline V gene (reference sequence). Trimming removed 0 bases at V and 7 bases at J, with 17 bases between. CDR3 sequence reads: CASSLESSWGREQYF. The CDR3 DNA sequence: TGTGCCAGCAGCTTGGAGTCTAGCTGGGGTCGAGAGCAGTACTTC.

The J gene is TRBJ2-3, the V gene TRBV11-2; a possible D gene is TRBD1 (5 bases). V lost 3 bases and J 6 bases, leaving 16 bases between the germline ends. The CDR3 totals 15 residues. In germline, CDR1 is SGHAT, CDR2 FQNNGV. This CDR3 reads CASSFGANLRDTQYF. Written as DNA, the CDR3 is TGTGCCAGCAGCTTTGGGGCAAACCTCAGGGATACGCAGTATTTT.

The chain combines TRBV28 with TRBJ1-2; D is undetermined. This CDR3 has 13 residues. V was pared by 7 bases and J by 2 bases, with 11 bases between. In germline, CDR1 is MDHEN, CDR2 SYDVKM. CDR3 protein: CASMSRKNYGYTF. CDR3 coding DNA: TGTGCCAGCATGTCCAGAAAAAACTATGGCTACACCTTC.

This clone was recorded only once. V and J are TRBV6-4 and TRBJ2-7, with TRBD2 matching 14 bases. Germline CDR1 is MRHNA and CDR2 is SNTAGT. Unmatched junction bases numbered 5, after V lost 5 bases and J lost 5 bases. This CDR3 is 15 amino acids long. In DNA, the CDR3 is TGTGCCAGCAGTCCCGGGACTAGCGGGAGCGACGAGCAGTACTTC. The encoded protein is CASSPGTSGSDEQYF.

V is TRBV28 and J is TRBJ1-1; 8 bases agree with TRBD1. The CDR3 consists of 15 residues. The germline CDR1 and CDR2 sequences are MDHEN and SYDVKM. V lost 3 bases and J lost 5; bases outside the gene matches: 8. Written as DNA, the CDR3 is TGTGCCAGCAGTTTCCCCAGGGGGCTCGGGACTGAAGCTTTCTTT. This sequence encodes CASSFPRGLGTEAFF.

The J gene is TRBJ2-3, the V gene TRBV5-8; D is unclear. The CDR3 totals 13 residues. Trimming cost V 5 bases and J 6 bases, with 13 bases left between them. Germline-derived CDR1 and CDR2 are SGHTS and YDEGEE. Here the CDR3 reads CASRGFSLDTQYF. CDR3 DNA sequence: TGTGCCAGCAGGGGGTTTTCTTTGGATACGCAGTATTTT.